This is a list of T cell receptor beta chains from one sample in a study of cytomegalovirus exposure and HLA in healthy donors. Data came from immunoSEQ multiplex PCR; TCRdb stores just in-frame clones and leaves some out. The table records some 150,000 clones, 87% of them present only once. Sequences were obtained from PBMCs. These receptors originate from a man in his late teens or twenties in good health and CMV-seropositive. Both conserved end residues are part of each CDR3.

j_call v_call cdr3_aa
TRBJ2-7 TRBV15 CATSRGTGSDEQYF
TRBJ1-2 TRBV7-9 CASSGTGHSGRGYTF
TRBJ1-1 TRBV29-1 CSVKLDRGFTEAFF
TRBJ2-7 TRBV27 CASSPRDRRGLAGGLNEQYF
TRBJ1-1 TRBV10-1 CASSESQDKNTEAFF
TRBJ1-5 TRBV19 CASSSGGNQPQHF
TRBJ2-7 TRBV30 CAWRKGGGGGAYEQYF
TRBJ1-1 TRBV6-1 CAISILRRNTEAFF
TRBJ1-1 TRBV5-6 CASSFSPTGANTEAFF
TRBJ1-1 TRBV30 CAWSPGTGETEAFF
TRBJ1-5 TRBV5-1 CASSRSPGYQPQHF
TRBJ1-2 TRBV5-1 CASSQGQSSYGYTF
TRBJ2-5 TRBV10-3 CAISESEGRYQETQYF
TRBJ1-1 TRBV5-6 CASSPRGQGSFYTEAFF
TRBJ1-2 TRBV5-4 CASSLEDRAANYGYTF
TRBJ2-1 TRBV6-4 CASSDRQDTDEQFF
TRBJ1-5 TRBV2 CASSEGGLVGQPQHF
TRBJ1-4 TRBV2 CARRDRVKKLFF
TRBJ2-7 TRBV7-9 CASSSSGQGTYEQYF
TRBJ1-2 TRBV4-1 CASRAGTGANYGYTF
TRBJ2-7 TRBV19 CASSTGGQGYYEQYF
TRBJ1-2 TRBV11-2 CASSLERGGTGYGYTF
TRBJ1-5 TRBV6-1 CASSAPQGHQPQHF
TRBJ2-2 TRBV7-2 CASSPFGEWSAGELFF
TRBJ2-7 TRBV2 CASSWAGPEQYF
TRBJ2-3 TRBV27 CASSLRRGMTDTQYF
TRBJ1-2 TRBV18 CASSPNLQGNGGYTF
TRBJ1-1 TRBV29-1 CSVGDRRYTEAFF
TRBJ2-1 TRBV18 CASSPTLLALEVEQFF
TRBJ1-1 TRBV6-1 CASSEPGATEAFF
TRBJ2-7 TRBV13 CASSLGWTSGDEQYF
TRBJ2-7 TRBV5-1 CASSSGGQGNEQYF
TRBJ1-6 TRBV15 CATSRRQGANSPLHF
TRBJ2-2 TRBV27 CASSFLAGSGELFF
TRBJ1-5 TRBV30 CAWSPGGRQPQHF
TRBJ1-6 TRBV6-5 CATRRGTASPLHF
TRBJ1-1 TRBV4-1 CASSQDPGQGTEAFF
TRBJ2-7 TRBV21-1 CASSKEAGLYEQYF
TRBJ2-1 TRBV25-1 CASSSVAGAYNEQFF
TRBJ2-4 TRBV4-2 CASSHGDRDGNIQYF
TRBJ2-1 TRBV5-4 CASSLKGLAGGDYNEQFF
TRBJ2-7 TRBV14 CASSQEGWTVLGKQYF
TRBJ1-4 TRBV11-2 CASSSLGQKGEKLFF
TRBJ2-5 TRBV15 CATSRDQGETQYF
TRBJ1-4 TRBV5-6 CASSYLEGTTNEKLFF
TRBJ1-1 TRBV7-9 CASSSFRGTDTEAFF
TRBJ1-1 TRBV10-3 CAISEGGNTEAFF
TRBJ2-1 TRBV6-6 CASSFSSGRNEQFF